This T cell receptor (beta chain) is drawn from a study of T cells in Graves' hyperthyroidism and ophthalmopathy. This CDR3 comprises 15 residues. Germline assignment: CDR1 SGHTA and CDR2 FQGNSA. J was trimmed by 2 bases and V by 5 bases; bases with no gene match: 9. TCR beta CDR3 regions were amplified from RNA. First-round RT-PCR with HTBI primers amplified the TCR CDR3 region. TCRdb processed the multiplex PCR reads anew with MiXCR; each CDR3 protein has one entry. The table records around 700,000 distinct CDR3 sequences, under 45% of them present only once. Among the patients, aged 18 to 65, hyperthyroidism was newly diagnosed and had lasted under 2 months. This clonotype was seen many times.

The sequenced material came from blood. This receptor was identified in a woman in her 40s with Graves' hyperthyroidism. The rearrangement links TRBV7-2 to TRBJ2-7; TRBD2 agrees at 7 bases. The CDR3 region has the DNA TGTGCCAGCAGCCGAGGCCTAGCGGCCGCCTACGAGCAGTACTTC. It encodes CASSRGLAAAYEQYF.